Reported below is one T cell receptor beta chain. Its specificity is not known. The data belong to a study of cytomegalovirus exposure and HLA in healthy donors. For the study at large: As released early, the data held 70 million to 95 million unique TCRs from HLA-typed donors.

General study results and limits: Through in vitro validation, a few CMV-associated chains were shown to be specific for CMV antigens.

The primer mix had 60 Vbeta and 13 Jbeta primers. Some clones are missing from TCRdb's copy, which holds only in-frame ones; the method was immunoSEQ multiplex PCR. This table holds 150,000 to 200,000 clones, roughly 84% found once. The CDR3 length is 13 residues. The germline V gene has CDR1 MNHNS and CDR2 SASEGT. After removal of 9 bases from V and 6 bases from J, the junction contained 9 bases not matched to a gene. This sequence joins TRBV6-1 and TRBJ2-7; 9 nucleotides line up with TRBD1. Sequenced sample: PBMCs. The clonotype was recovered from a boy younger than 18 in good health and CMV-seronegative. CDR3 protein: CASYRGHSSEQYF. As DNA, the CDR3 is TGTGCCAGTTACAGGGGGCACAGTAGCGAGCAGTACTTC.